Sequencing of this TCR beta chain was carried out in a study of blood T cell repertoires in COVID-19. Study details: Acute and convalescent COVID-19 specimens originated in the United States, Italy and Spain. From T cells, B-cell-depleted T cells, or PBMCs came the material, which was cDNA or gDNA.

The V gene's germline CDR1 is SGHKS and CDR2 YYEKEE (reference sequence). The germline V and J ends were trimmed by 5 bases and 1 base, with 19 bases remaining between them. This CDR3 is built from 16 residues. Produced via immunoSEQ multiplex PCR; TCRdb's table is partial and in-frame only. The sample holds roughly 120,000 clones, over 75% seen once. This clonotype was obtained from a human donor with active COVID-19. The donor label of this sample is uncertain. Sequenced: peripheral blood. The rearrangement joins TRBV5-5 to TRBJ2-7; possible D gene TRBD2, 6 bases. CDR3 sequence: CASSFLSGRGSYEQYF. The CDR3 region has the DNA TGTGCCAGCAGTTTCTTATCGGGGCGGGGATCCTACGAGCAGTACTTC.